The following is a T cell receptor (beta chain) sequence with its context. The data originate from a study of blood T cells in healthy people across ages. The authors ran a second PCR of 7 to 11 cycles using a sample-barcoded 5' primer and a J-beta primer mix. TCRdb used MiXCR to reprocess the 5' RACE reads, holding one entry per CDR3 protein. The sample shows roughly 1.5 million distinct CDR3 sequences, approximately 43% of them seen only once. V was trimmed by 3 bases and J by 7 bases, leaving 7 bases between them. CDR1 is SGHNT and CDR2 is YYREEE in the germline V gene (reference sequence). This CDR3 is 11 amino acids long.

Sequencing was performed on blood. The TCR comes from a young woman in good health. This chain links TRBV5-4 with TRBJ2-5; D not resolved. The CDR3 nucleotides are TGTGCCAGCAGCTACGGTGCGACCCAGTACTTC. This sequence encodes CASSYGATQYF. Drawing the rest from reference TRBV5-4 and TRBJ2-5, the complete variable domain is ETGVTQSPTHLIKTRGQQVTLRCSSQSGHNTVSWYQQALGQGPQFIFQYYREEENGRGNFPPRFSGLQFPNYSSELNVNALELDDSALYLCASSYGATQYFGPGTRLLVL.